This T cell receptor (beta chain) was captured in a study of lymphopenia after photon versus proton radiotherapy. About this clone: No antigen is known for it.

Study findings and constraints: Post-nadir diversity loss with photons came from oligoclonal expansion, particularly CD8+ Temra cells. Proton therapy kept repertoires fairly stable, unlike photons, which gained effector/memory cells. Larger post-nadir TCR diversity loss correlated inversely with survival in deceased patients. Survival link was tested only in deceased patients; proton benefit remains a possibility.

Assay used: immunoSEQ multiplex PCR; TCRdb lists only in-frame clones, some missing. The sample has roughly 30,000 clones; 81% are singletons. Germline values: CDR1 MNHNS, CDR2 SASEGT. Between the trimmed V and J ends, which lost 5 bases and 4 bases, there was a span of 6 bases. The CDR3 has 11 residues. The receptor was isolated from a man aged 45-65 years with gastric cancer. This sequence joins TRBV6-1 and TRBJ2-7; D call uncertain. This material consisted of peripheral blood, taken from a patient treated with photon-based radiotherapy. This chain's CDR3 is CASSPQYEQYF. The CDR3 DNA reads as TGTGCCAGCAGTCCCCAGTACGAGCAGTACTTC.